The 29 T cell receptor beta chains in this list originate from one sample, sequenced in a study of beta chain features in type 1 diabetes. General observations from the study: Patients with Type 1 diabetes showed moderately but significantly shorter TCRB CDR3s in all four CD4+ subsets.

Every bit of the isolated RNA underwent reverse transcription, so sequencing read expressed TCRB transcripts. Sequencing used immunoSEQ multiplex PCR; TCRdb keeps in-frame clones, though not all of them. The table lists about 700,000 clones, roughly 12% of them singletons. No antigen has been identified for these receptors. The sample consisted of naive CD4+ T cells from blood. Receptors originate from a man aged 18 to 30 with type 1 diabetes.

The sample holds a few counts of this clone. The same CDR3 also results from other DNA sequences found in this sample. The chain combines TRBV6-4 with TRBJ1-1; D uncertain. Germline V lookup: CDR1 MRHNA, CDR2 SNTAGT. The length of the CDR3 is 13 residues. Between the trimmed V and J ends, which lost 4 bases and 0 bases, there was a span of 6 bases. The CDR3 coding sequence is TGTGCCAGCAGTGCACGGTTGAACACTGAAGCTTTCTTT. Its protein is CASSARLNTEAFF.

This sequence joins TRBV5-8 and TRBJ2-7; D unclear. The CDR3 has 14 amino acids. From germline, CDR1 is SGHTS and CDR2 YDEGEE. V dropped 0 bases and J dropped 1 base, with 8 bases sitting between them. Here the CDR3 reads CASSLDVHSYEQYF. CDR3 coding DNA: TGTGCCAGCAGCTTGGATGTCCATTCCTACGAGCAGTACTTC.

This clone was detected only a few times. V gene TRBV6-1 combines with J gene TRBJ2-3, with 7 bases identical to TRBD2. Germline V gene lookup returns CDR1 MNHNS and CDR2 SASEGT. The V and J ends lost 11 bases and 1 base, in that order; junction bases with no gene match: 6. The CDR3 has 13 residues. CDR3 residues: CALTAGGTDTQYF. The CDR3 DNA reads as TGTGCCCTTACCGCGGGGGGCACAGATACGCAGTATTTT.

The rearrangement uses TRBV5-4 and TRBJ2-3, with D perhaps TRBD2 (7 bases). The germline gives CDR1 SGHNT, CDR2 YYREEE (reference sequence). The CDR3 contains 16 residues. Between the trimmed V and J ends, which lost 0 bases and 0 bases, there was a span of 11 bases. Here the CDR3 reads CASSLAGGLSTDTQYF. DNA for the CDR3: TGTGCCAGCAGCTTGGCGGGGGGCCTCAGCACAGATACGCAGTATTTT.

The chain employs TRBV30 and TRBJ2-3, with unresolved D. CDR1 and CDR2 from the germline V gene are GTSNPN and SVGIG (reference sequence). The CDR3 is made up of 11 amino acids. Trimming stripped 5 bases from V and 6 bases from J, with 9 bases between. The CDR3 is CAWGRTDTQYF. CDR3 nucleotide sequence: TGTGCCTGGGGTCGAACGGATACGCAGTATTTT.

This clone came up a few times. The V gene is TRBV27, the J gene TRBJ1-2; the D is unclear. The V gene lost 0 bases and the J gene lost 8 bases, with 13 bases spanning the gap. The CDR3 contains 14 residues. Germline V gene data show CDR1 as MNHEY and CDR2 as SMNVEV (reference sequence). As DNA, the CDR3 is TGTGCCAGCAGTTTATCGTCCTTTGCGGGGGGCTACACCTTC. This gives the protein CASSLSSFAGGYTF.

This clone was counted only a few times. The J gene is TRBJ1-2, the V gene TRBV4-2; D may be TRBD1 (5 bases). V was pared by 5 bases and J by 5 bases, with 15 bases between. Germline-derived CDR1 and CDR2 are LGHNA and YNFKEQ. This CDR3 has 14 residues. The CDR3: CASSDKGPQYGYTF. The DNA of the CDR3 is TGTGCCAGCAGCGACAAGGGACCGCAATATGGCTACACCTTC.

This clone was observed a handful of times. This sequence joins TRBV10-3 and TRBJ1-1, with a weak D call TRBD1 (5 bases). V gave up 4 bases and J gave up 1 base, with 10 bases separating them. The CDR3 runs 14 residues. Germline V gene sequence: CDR1 ENHRY, CDR2 SYGVKD. CDR3 sequence reads: CAISVDSQNTEAFF. CDR3 sequence (DNA): TGTGCCATCAGTGTAGACAGCCAGAACACTGAAGCTTTCTTT.

The chain uses TRBV29-1 and TRBJ1-4; a possible D gene is TRBD1 (6 bases). CDR3 size: 12 residues. Germline-derived CDR1 and CDR2 are SQVTM and ANQGSEA. Trimming took off 6 bases at V and 6 bases at J, with 11 bases between the two ends. CDR3 loop: CSVGAADEKLFF. The CDR3 nucleotides are TGCAGCGTGGGGGCAGCCGATGAAAAACTGTTTTTT.

The rearrangement joins TRBV7-2 to TRBJ2-7, with 12 bases matching TRBD1. After removal of 5 bases from V and 3 bases from J, the junction contained 8 bases not matched to a gene. CDR3 length equals 16 residues. Germline V gene data show CDR1 as SGHTA and CDR2 as FQGNSA. The CDR3 spells CASSPWGQGAIYEQYF. The CDR3 coding sequence is TGTGCCAGCAGCCCCTGGGGACAGGGGGCAATCTACGAGCAGTACTTC. Looking up the rest from reference TRBV7-2 and TRBJ2-7 gives the full variable domain: GAGVSQSPSNKVTEKGKDVELRCDPISGHTALYWYRQSLGQGLEFLIYFQGNSAPDKSGLPSDRFSAERTGGSVSTLTIQRTQQEDSAVYLCASSPWGQGAIYEQYFGPGTRLTVT.

This chain joins TRBV28 and TRBJ2-3; D may be TRBD2 (5 bases). The CDR3 loop spans 12 amino acids. Germline loops: CDR1 MDHEN, CDR2 SYDVKM. V was shortened by 7 bases and J by 4 bases, with 9 bases between the two germline ends. CDR3 region: CASTARADTQYF. CDR3 DNA: TGTGCCAGCACCGCGAGGGCAGATACGCAGTATTTT.

To note about this clone: The junction shows a germline mismatch at one end, possibly a read error. J is TRBJ2-7 and V is TRBV30, with D possibly being TRBD1 (5 bases). The CDR3 sequence is 11 residues long. Looked up from germline, CDR1 is GTSNPN and CDR2 is SVGIG (reference sequence). The CDR3 region has the DNA TGTGCCTGGTCCCACACCCCGACAGTCTCTTTC. It codes for CAWSHTPTVSF.

There are a few counts of this clone. The rearrangement joins TRBV27 to TRBJ2-1; no clear D. Germline lookup yields CDR1 MNHEY and CDR2 SMNVEV (reference sequence). This CDR3 is 14 amino acids long. The germline V and J ends were trimmed by 6 bases and 6 bases, with 15 bases remaining between them. The CDR3 protein is CASSSVGGFNEQFF. As DNA, the CDR3 is TGTGCCAGCAGCTCAGTGGGTGGCTTCAATGAGCAGTTCTTC.

The chain couples TRBV28 to TRBJ2-7, with D possibly TRBD1 on 6 matching bases. Trimming took 4 bases from V and 3 from J, leaving 10 bases between them. This CDR3 contains 13 residues. Germline assignment: CDR1 MDHEN and CDR2 SYDVKM. This CDR3 reads CASSSGQIYEQYF. DNA of the CDR3: TGTGCCAGCAGTTCCGGACAGATCTACGAGCAGTACTTC. The whole variable domain, filled in from reference TRBV28 and TRBJ2-7, reads DVKVTQSSRYLVKRTGEKVFLECVQDMDHENMFWYRQDPGLGLRLIYFSYDVKMKEKGDIPEGYSVSREKKERFSLILESASTNQTSMYLCASSSGQIYEQYFGPGTRLTVT.

The table lists this clone with a few counts. V gene TRBV19 combines with J gene TRBJ2-2; D remains unclear. The CDR3 consists of 16 residues. V dropped 10 bases and J dropped 4 bases, with 22 bases sitting between them. CDR1 is LNHDA, CDR2 SQIVND, per germline (reference sequence). The DNA for the CDR3 is TGTGCCACCTTACTCCGGGCCCCCTTCACCACCGGGGAGCTGTTTTTT. Amino acids: CATLLRAPFTTGELFF.

This clone was detected a few times. The rearrangement joins TRBV5-1 to TRBJ2-7, with D possibly being TRBD1 or TRBD2 (5 bases each). Trimming took 0 bases from V and 0 from J, leaving 13 bases between them. CDR3 length: 16 residues. The germline gives CDR1 SGHRS, CDR2 YFSETQ. The CDR3 sequence is CASSLAVPGTSYEQYF. The DNA of the CDR3 is TGCGCCAGCAGCTTGGCCGTCCCGGGGACCTCCTACGAGCAGTACTTC.

The chain uses TRBV5-4 and TRBJ2-6; 12 bases agree with TRBD2. J was trimmed by 9 bases and V by 4 bases; bases with no gene match: 5. The CDR3 is 15 amino acids. Germline loops: CDR1 SGHNT, CDR2 YYREEE (reference sequence). The CDR3 nucleotides read TGTGCCAGCAGCCATTGGACTAGCGGGAACAACGTCCTGACTTTC. Translation: CASSHWTSGNNVLTF.

The chain has TRBV28 and TRBJ2-1; 7 bases are a match to TRBD2. This CDR3 has 12 residues. The V segment lost 5 bases and the J segment 7 bases; nucleotides outside the gene matches: 2. CDR1 is MDHEN, CDR2 SYDVKM, per germline. In DNA form, the CDR3 reads TGTGCCAGCAGTCTGGGGGGGAATGAGCAGTTCTTC. It specifies CASSLGGNEQFF.

V usage is TRBV30 and J usage is TRBJ2-3; D may correspond to TRBD1 or TRBD2 (6 bases each). The CDR3 loop spans 14 amino acids. The V and J ends lost 2 bases and 7 bases respectively, with 16 bases between them. Germline V CDR1 and CDR2: GTSNPN, SVGIG (reference sequence). The DNA for the CDR3 is TGTGCCTGGAGTCGGTCCGGGGGCGGTTATACGCAGTATTTT. Amino acid sequence: CAWSRSGGGYTQYF.

This chain connects TRBV10-3 to TRBJ2-2; either TRBD1 or TRBD2 may supply D (5 bases each). CDR1 is ENHRY and CDR2 is SYGVKD in the germline V gene. Trimming shortened V by 0 bases and J by 0 bases, and 8 bases separated the two germline ends. The CDR3 extends over 16 amino acids. The CDR3 nucleotides are TGTGCCATCAGTGAGTCGGGACCGACGAACACCGGGGAGCTGTTTTTT. This encodes CAISESGPTNTGELFF.

This clone occurred a few times. This chain links TRBV6-5 with TRBJ2-2; 9 bases fit TRBD1. This CDR3 comprises 15 residues. The germline CDR1 and CDR2 sequences are MNHEY and SVGAGI. After removal of 2 bases from V and 6 bases from J, the junction contained 4 bases not matched to a gene. This CDR3 reads CASSYGTGSPGELFF. Written as DNA, the CDR3 is TGTGCCAGCAGTTACGGGACAGGGAGTCCCGGGGAGCTGTTTTTT.

This clone was counted only a few times. This chain uses TRBV19 with TRBJ2-7, with 7 positions matching TRBD2. The CDR3 contains 14 residues. V was clipped by 3 bases and J by 2 bases; unmatched bases: 4. Germline values: CDR1 LNHDA, CDR2 SQIVND (reference sequence). The CDR3 nucleotides are TGTGCCAGTAGTATTGGGGGGGGTCCCTACGAGCAGTACTTC. It translates to CASSIGGGPYEQYF.

As concerns this clone: This sample includes further DNA sequences coding for the same CDR3. The V and J genes are TRBV30 and TRBJ1-1; D is perhaps TRBD1 (6 bases). The CDR3 has 13 residues. Trimming cost V 5 bases and J 0 bases, with 10 bases left between them. Germline V gives CDR1 GTSNPN, CDR2 SVGIG (reference sequence). The CDR3 DNA is TGTGCCTGGGCTAGGGGGATGAACACTGAAGCTTTCTTT. Its protein is CAWARGMNTEAFF.

The chain uses TRBV6-5 and TRBJ1-3; TRBD1 is a possible D gene (6 bases). With 7 bases removed from V and 4 bases from J, the gap between germline ends came to 14 bases. Germline-derived CDR1 and CDR2 are MNHEY and SVGAGI. The CDR3 covers 14 residues. The CDR3 loop is CASTPGEYGNTIYF. DNA for the CDR3: TGTGCCAGCACTCCAGGGGAGTACGGAAACACCATATATTTT.

This clone was observed a few times. The genes are TRBV6-5 and TRBJ1-4; D uncertain. CDR3 size: 15 residues. With 6 bases removed from V and 6 bases from J, the gap between germline ends came to 17 bases. CDR1 and CDR2 (germline): MNHEY, SVGAGI. The CDR3 DNA reads as TGTGCCAGCAGCCTACGGTGGAGTCTTTATGAAAAACTGTTTTTT. The encoded protein is CASSLRWSLYEKLFF.

V usage is TRBV9 and J usage is TRBJ2-3; 9 bases are shared with TRBD1. V was clipped by 1 base and J by 4 bases; unmatched bases: 7. Germline V gene data show CDR1 as SGDLS and CDR2 as YYNGEE. The CDR3 totals 16 residues. In DNA, the CDR3 is TGTGCCAGCAGCGTACTCGGACAGGGGTCATCAGATACGCAGTATTTT. Encoded protein: CASSVLGQGSSDTQYF.

This clone occurred a few times. This chain uses TRBV5-5 with TRBJ2-3; D remains unclear. V lost 0 bases, J lost 3 bases, and 8 bases lay in between. This CDR3 comprises 14 residues. The germline V gene encodes CDR1 SGHKS and CDR2 YYEKEE (reference sequence). CDR3 nucleotide sequence: TGTGCCAGCAGCTTGGTTTGGCAGACAGATACGCAGTATTTT. This encodes CASSLVWQTDTQYF.

This clone was counted only a few times. The gene calls are TRBV4-1 and TRBJ2-6, with 11 bases fitting TRBD1. Germline assignment: CDR1 MGHRA and CDR2 YSYEKL. The CDR3 extends over 18 amino acids. Trimming at V came to 4 bases and at J to 0 bases, leaving 5 bases not matched to a gene. CDR3 sequence (DNA): TGCGCCAGCAGCCTCAGGACAGGGGGCGCCTCTGGGGCCAACGTCCTGACTTTC. Translating gives CASSLRTGGASGANVLTF.

V is TRBV9 and J is TRBJ1-1; no firm D call. The CDR3 length is 15 residues. V lost 0 bases, J lost 1 base, and 10 bases lay in between. The V gene's germline CDR1 is SGDLS and CDR2 YYNGEE. The CDR3 DNA reads TGTGCCAGCAGCGTAGACGCAGGAAAGAACACTGAAGCTTTCTTT. Translated, it gives CASSVDAGKNTEAFF.